The present T cell receptor (beta chain) was sequenced within a study of CD8 T cells in ankylosing spondylitis. Points from the study as a whole: Some motif variants were previously reported in reactive arthritis synovial fluid and blood.

V gave up 7 bases and J gave up 3 bases, with 16 bases separating them. This CDR3 comprises 13 residues. The germline V gene encodes CDR1 DFQATT and CDR2 SNEGSKA (reference sequence). TCRdb ran MiXCR on the 5' RACE reads and lists one entry per CDR3 protein. The sample holds 150,000 to 200,000 distinct CDR3 sequences, 15% to 20% seen once. This clonotype has at least ten counts. Its specificity is not known. What was sequenced was blood, either unsorted or a sorted T cell fraction (not recorded which). The receptor was derived from a male donor with ankylosing spondylitis or in good health (not recorded which). The chain carries TRBV20-1 and TRBJ2-7, with a possible D match to TRBD1 (6 bases). This chain's CDR3 is CSESPGADYEQYF. CDR3 bases: TGCAGTGAGTCTCCAGGGGCGGACTACGAGCAGTACTTC.